These 8 T cell receptor beta chains came from one sample sequenced in a study of post-analysis software for immune sequencing data. Whole-study findings and limits: Patients had higher frequencies than controls of a few TRBV segments, including TRBV5-6, TRBV5-1 and TRBV20-1.

cDNA libraries for TCR beta contained unique molecular identifiers. TCRdb re-analysed the PCR reads in MiXCR, keeping a single row per CDR3 protein. The sample includes roughly 700,000 distinct CDR3 sequences, 30% of them seen just once. These receptors have no identified antigens. Sequencing was carried out using blood. These receptors were taken from a girl between 10 and 17 years old with multiple sclerosis.

This clonotype came up a few times. The rearrangement uses TRBV7-9 and TRBJ1-1, with D uncertain. In germline, CDR1 is SEHNR, CDR2 FQNEAQ (reference sequence). Trimming took off 5 bases at V and 0 bases at J, with 7 bases between the two ends. The length of the CDR3 is 13 residues. CDR3 sequence reads: CASSGEVNTEAFF. CDR3 nucleotide sequence: TGTGCCAGCAGCGGAGAAGTGAACACTGAAGCTTTCTTT.

This clonotype has more than one count but fewer than ten. The chain carries TRBV20-1 and TRBJ2-7; a possible D gene is TRBD1 (5 bases). The V gene's germline CDR1 is DFQATT and CDR2 SNEGSKA (reference sequence). This CDR3 has 13 amino acids. V dropped 6 bases and J dropped 5 bases, with 17 bases sitting between them. In DNA form, the CDR3 reads TGCAGTGCACTGGGGCTCGGGTGCGACGAGCAGTACTTC. This sequence encodes CSALGLGCDEQYF.

This clonotype occurred a few times. In DNA form, the CDR3 reads TGCAGTGCTAGAGCTCAGACAGGCAGACAGGGGGGCTACACCTTC. Protein: CSARAQTGRQGGYTF. This chain links TRBV20-1 with TRBJ1-2; 8 positions match TRBD1. This CDR3 is built from 15 residues. With 1 base clipped from V and 8 bases from J, the junction kept 12 bases outside the gene matches. In germline, CDR1 is DFQATT, CDR2 SNEGSKA (reference sequence).

The V and J genes are TRBV27 and TRBJ2-7; D may be TRBD1 (5 bases). This CDR3 has 12 residues. The germline gives CDR1 MNHEY, CDR2 SMNVEV (reference sequence). With 6 bases removed from V and 7 bases from J, the gap between germline ends came to 13 bases. The CDR3 loop reads CASRSRAGEQYF. The CDR3 nucleotides are TGTGCCAGCAGATCCAGGGCCGGGGAGCAGTACTTC.

The chain has TRBV9 and TRBJ2-3, with D unresolved. The V gene lost 4 bases and the J gene lost 0 bases, with 9 bases spanning the gap. Germline V lookup: CDR1 SGDLS, CDR2 YYNGEE. CDR3 length: 14 amino acids. The CDR3: CASSLGWSTDTQYF. The DNA of the CDR3 is TGTGCCAGCAGCCTTGGCTGGAGCACAGATACGCAGTATTTT.

The chain recombines TRBV10-3 with TRBJ2-7; 9 bases agree with TRBD2. This CDR3 contains 17 residues. CDR1 ENHRY and CDR2 SYGVKD come from the germline V gene. The V segment lost 0 bases and the J segment 4 bases; nucleotides outside the gene matches: 10. The CDR3 DNA is TGTGCCATCAGTGAGTCCTCGGGCGGGAGGGCCATGTACGAGCAGTACTTC. The encoded protein is CAISESSGGRAMYEQYF.

This clonotype has ten or more counts. The chain couples TRBV10-1 to TRBJ2-3, with 9 bases fitting TRBD2. The CDR3 extends over 15 amino acids. The V segment lost 2 bases and the J segment 0 bases; nucleotides outside the gene matches: 0. Germline V gives CDR1 WNHNN, CDR2 SYGVQD (reference sequence). The CDR3 DNA sequence: TGCGCCAGCAGTGAGACTAGCGGGAGCACAGATACGCAGTATTTT. Its translation is CASSETSGSTDTQYF.

This clonotype was detected a few times. The chain carries TRBV20-1 and TRBJ2-1, with D possibly TRBD2 on 5 matching bases. The V end lost 0 bases, the J end lost 3 bases, and 9 bases lay between the germline ends. Per germline, CDR1 DFQATT and CDR2 SNEGSKA (reference sequence). There are 14 residues in the CDR3. DNA of the CDR3: TGCAGTGCTAGAGATATCGCGGGCTACAATGAGCAGTTCTTC. Translating gives CSARDIAGYNEQFF.